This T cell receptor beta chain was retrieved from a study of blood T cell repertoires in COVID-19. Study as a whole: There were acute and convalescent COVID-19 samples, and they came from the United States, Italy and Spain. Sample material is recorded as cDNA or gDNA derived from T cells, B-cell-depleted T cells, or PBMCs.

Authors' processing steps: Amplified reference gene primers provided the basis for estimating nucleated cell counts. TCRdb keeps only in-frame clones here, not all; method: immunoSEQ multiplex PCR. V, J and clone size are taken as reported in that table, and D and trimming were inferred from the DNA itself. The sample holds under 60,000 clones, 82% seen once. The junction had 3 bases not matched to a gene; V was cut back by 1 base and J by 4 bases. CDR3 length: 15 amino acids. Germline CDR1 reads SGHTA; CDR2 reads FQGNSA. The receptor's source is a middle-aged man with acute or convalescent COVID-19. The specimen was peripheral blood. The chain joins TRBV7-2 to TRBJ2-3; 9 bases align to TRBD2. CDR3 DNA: TGTGCCAGCAGCTTAGTGGCGGGGGGGCCAGATACGCAGTATTTT. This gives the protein CASSLVAGGPDTQYF.